Below are 8 T cell receptor beta chains sequenced from a single sample in a study of T cell clones after liver transplantation. Profiled with immunoSEQ multiplex PCR; TCRdb holds only in-frame clones, not every one. The sample has 75,000 to 100,000 clones; about 82% are singletons. This material consisted of CD4+ T cells from blood, taken 45 to 46 months after liver transplant. All receptors derive from a human patient who received a liver transplant. Some T cells may have come from the graft donor.

The rearrangement uses TRBV11-2 and TRBJ2-7; a weak D match, TRBD2 (5 bases). V was clipped by 1 base and J by 7 bases, with 14 bases between them. The CDR3 contains 14 residues. Germline V CDR1 and CDR2: SGHAT, FQNNGV. CDR3 coding DNA: TGTGCCAGCAGCTTAGGGATCTGGAGGTCGGAGCAGTACTTC. As protein: CASSLGIWRSEQYF.

This clone was seen a handful of times. The rearrangement links TRBV6-7 to TRBJ1-4; no clear D. TRBV6-7 is assigned to the ORF class and has an uncertain function. V was cut by 9 bases and J by 5 bases, with 13 bases left in between. CDR3 length equals 13 residues. DNA for the CDR3: TGTGCCAGTTCTGCGACGACCAATGAAAAACTGTTTTTT. This gives the protein CASSATTNEKLFF.

The chain recombines TRBV19 with TRBJ1-5, with 9 positions matching TRBD1. The germline CDR1 and CDR2 sequences are LNHDA and SQIVND (reference sequence). The V segment lost 7 bases and the J segment 7 bases; nucleotides outside the gene matches: 20. The CDR3 consists of 18 residues. The CDR3 sequence: CASTAERPGQGTGQPQHF. The DNA for the CDR3 is TGTGCCAGTACCGCCGAGCGACCGGGACAGGGCACAGGGCAGCCCCAGCATTTT.

The rearrangement joins TRBV28 to TRBJ2-5; weak D call: TRBD2 (5 bases). Trimming took off 5 bases at V and 2 bases at J, with 15 bases between the two ends. Germline loops: CDR1 MDHEN, CDR2 SYDVKM. This CDR3 has 15 residues. The CDR3 coding sequence is TGTGCCAGCAGTGTCTCACCGGGGTGGCAAGAGACCCAGTACTTC. Encoded protein: CASSVSPGWQETQYF.

The chain carries TRBV9 and TRBJ2-2; TRBD2 aligns across 12 bases. Germline CDR1 SGDLS, CDR2 YYNGEE. The V gene end was trimmed by 7 bases and the J gene end by 4 bases; junction bases not matched to a gene: 14. The CDR3 covers 18 residues. The DNA for the CDR3 is TGTGCCAGCGCCTCCCCTGGGGGGGGACTAGCGGGCACCGGGGAGCTGTTTTTT. It codes for CASASPGGGLAGTGELFF.

The gene calls are TRBV18 and TRBJ2-1; 9 bases map to TRBD2. There are 14 residues in the CDR3. The germline CDR1 and CDR2 sequences are KGHSH and LQKENI. V shed 3 bases, J shed 5 bases, and the junction held 2 bases outside the gene matches. The CDR3 nucleotides are TGTGCCAGCTCACCGACTAGCGGCGACAATGAGCAGTTCTTC. Protein product: CASSPTSGDNEQFF.

This chain links TRBV18 with TRBJ2-2; D might be TRBD1 or TRBD2, each matching 5 bases. V shed 6 bases and J shed 1 base, with 12 bases lying between them. The CDR3 totals 15 residues. CDR1 is KGHSH, CDR2 LQKENI, per germline. The CDR3 sequence is CASSSGTKNTGELFF. The CDR3 DNA reads TGTGCCAGCTCTTCCGGGACGAAGAACACCGGGGAGCTGTTTTTT. The full variable domain, in which reference TRBV18 and TRBJ2-2 provide the parts outside the CDR3, is NAGVMQNPRHLVRRRGQEARLRCSPMKGHSHVYWYRQLPEEGLKFMVYLQKENIIDESGMPKERFSAEFPKEGPSILRIQQVVRGDSAAYFCASSSGTKNTGELFFGEGSRLTVL.

This clone appeared a few times. The chain links TRBV7-2 to TRBJ2-3, with D tentatively TRBD2 (6 bases). Germline V gene sequence: CDR1 SGHTA, CDR2 FQGNSA. V lost 7 bases, J lost 3 bases, and 17 bases lay in between. The CDR3 length is 15 residues. The CDR3: CASTLSAGRTDTQYF. The CDR3 DNA reads as TGTGCCAGCACCCTTTCGGCGGGAAGGACAGATACGCAGTATTTT.